The entry that follows covers one T cell receptor (beta chain) sequence. Its specificity is not known. The PCR used 60 Vbeta and 13 Jbeta primers. Measured with immunoSEQ multiplex PCR; TCRdb has only the in-frame clones, and not every one. The sample yields over 95,000 clones, more than 60% seen once. This sample was taken from a study of cytomegalovirus exposure and HLA in healthy donors. Points from the study as a whole: Donor immune exposure was known only as CMV serostatus. Rare TCR sequences predominated, though certain public TCRs were found in many donors.

Per germline, CDR1 MGHRA and CDR2 YSYEKL. Between the trimmed V and J ends, which lost 1 base and 5 bases, there was a span of 12 bases. CDR3 length: 14 residues. The genes are TRBV4-1 and TRBJ2-7; TRBD2 is a possible D gene (5 bases). What was sequenced was PBMCs. The sequence was obtained from a female donor in good health and CMV-seronegative. CDR3: CASSQGVRGNEQYF. CDR3 coding DNA: TGCGCCAGCAGCCAAGGTGTACGGGGAAACGAGCAGTACTTC.